This T cell receptor (beta chain) comes out of a study of PD-1 blockade in classical Hodgkin lymphoma. The V gene end was trimmed by 2 bases and the J gene end by 0 bases; junction bases not matched to a gene: 5. The CDR3 sequence is 18 residues long. Germline V gene data show CDR1 as SGHRS and CDR2 as YFSETQ. Every patient had relapsed following autologous stem cell transplantation, and cohorts differed in brentuximab vedotin exposure. The study, taken as a whole, reports: CD4+ but not CD8+ TCR diversity rose significantly by C4D1.

Details on this clone: Its antigen is not known.

Method: immunoSEQ multiplex PCR; TCRdb's copy keeps in-frame clones and lacks some. In the table there are 20,000 to 25,000 clones, about 78% of which are singletons. The TCR sequence derives from a human donor with classical Hodgkin lymphoma. The chain uses TRBV5-1 and TRBJ2-6; 10 bases map to TRBD1. This specimen was peripheral blood mononuclear cells (PBMCs), taken before the second cycle of nivolumab. This CDR3 is CASSLRQGASSGANVLTF. The CDR3 DNA follows: TGCGCCAGCAGCTTAAGACAGGGGGCGAGCTCTGGGGCCAACGTCCTGACTTTC.